These 28 T cell receptor beta chains share one sample of origin, sequenced in a study of response to subunit inactivated influenza vaccine. TCRdb recomputed calls from the RT-PCR reads with MiXCR, one row per CDR3 protein. The sample lists around 530,000 distinct CDR3 sequences; about 15% were seen once. The sample was CD4+ T cells sorted from PBMCs, taken around 2 years after vaccination. All receptors come from a man in his fifties or sixties who received an inactivated influenza vaccine.

The J gene is TRBJ2-7, the V gene TRBV9; D is undetermined. The V gene's germline CDR1 is SGDLS and CDR2 YYNGEE. This CDR3 is 15 amino acids long. With 0 bases removed from V and 3 bases from J, the gap between germline ends came to 13 bases. The chain's CDR3 is CASSVGSLGNYEQYF. As DNA, the CDR3 is TGTGCCAGCAGCGTAGGCAGCCTGGGGAACTACGAGCAGTACTTC. The full variable domain, rest sourced from reference TRBV9 and TRBJ2-7, is DSGVTQTPKHLITATGQRVTLRCSPRSGDLSVYWYQQSLDQGLQFLIQYYNGEERAKGNILERFSAQQFPDLHSELNLSSLELGDSALYFCASSVGSLGNYEQYFGPGTRLTVT.

This clonotype occurred a few times. The rearrangement uses TRBV5-5 and TRBJ2-7; tentatively, D is TRBD2 (5 bases). CDR3 length: 15 residues. CDR1 SGHKS and CDR2 YYEKEE come from the germline V gene (reference sequence). V was clipped by 3 bases and J by 0 bases, with 13 bases between them. Here the CDR3 reads CASSSIMGSSYEQYF. CDR3 DNA: TGTGCCAGCAGCTCGATTATGGGGAGCTCCTACGAGCAGTACTTC.

The chain is built from TRBV10-3 and TRBJ1-1; possible D gene TRBD1, 5 bases. Germline V CDR1 and CDR2: ENHRY, SYGVKD. This CDR3 region has 11 residues. V was shortened by 10 bases and J by 11 bases, with 17 bases between the two germline ends. The CDR3 reads CATGTDGRAFF. The CDR3 DNA is TGTGCCACCGGGACCGATGGGAGGGCTTTCTTT.

This clonotype was found many times. Mismatch with germline at one junction end may stem from a read error. V usage is TRBV5-1 and J usage is TRBJ2-7, with 9 bases that match TRBD1. Germline assignment: CDR1 SGHRS and CDR2 YFSETQ. This CDR3 is 14 amino acids long. This CDR3 reads CASSPGTGPYEQYF. In DNA, the CDR3 is TGTGCCAGCAGCCCCGGGACAGGGCCCTACGAGCAGTACTTC. The full variable domain, its missing parts supplied by reference TRBV5-1 and TRBJ2-7, is KAGVTQTPRYLIKTRGQQVTLSCSPISGHRSVSWYQQTPGQGLQFLFEYFSETQRNKGNFPGRFSGRQFSNSRSEMNVSTLELGDSALYLCASSPGTGPYEQYFGPGTRLTVT.

The genes are TRBV4-2 and TRBJ1-6, with 7 positions matching TRBD1. The CDR3 totals 17 residues. V was clipped by 0 bases and J by 4 bases; unmatched bases: 6. Germline-derived CDR1 and CDR2 are LGHNA and YNFKEQ. CDR3 DNA sequence: TGTGCCAGCAGCCAAGATTATTCGGGACAGTATAATTCACCCCTCCACTTT. Amino acid sequence: CASSQDYSGQYNSPLHF.

This clonotype was recorded at least ten times. The chain couples TRBV10-3 to TRBJ2-1; 13 nucleotides match TRBD2. The CDR3 length is 15 residues. CDR1 and CDR2 from the germline V gene are ENHRY and SYGVKD. V lost 7 bases to trimming and J lost 9 bases; unmatched junction nucleotides: 9. The CDR3 nucleotides read TGTGCCATCATCTCCGGGACTAGCGGGATCGGTGAGCAGTTCTTC. Encoded protein: CAIISGTSGIGEQFF.

This clonotype was seen ten or more times. The chain carries TRBV12-3 or TRBV12-4 and TRBJ2-2; D is undetermined. V gave up 3 bases and J gave up 1 base, with 3 bases separating them. The CDR3 is 13 amino acids. The CDR3 DNA follows: TGTGCCAGCAGTTTGAGGAACACCGGGGAGCTGTTTTTT. Translating it yields CASSLRNTGELFF.

The genes are TRBV12-3 or TRBV12-4 and TRBJ1-2; D perhaps matches TRBD1 (6 bases). V lost 6 bases and J 7 bases, leaving 15 bases between the germline ends. The CDR3 has 13 amino acids. CDR3 coding DNA: TGTGCCAGCAGCACAGGGTCGGTTGGTGGCTACACCTTC. It specifies CASSTGSVGGYTF.

This clonotype was observed many times. This rearrangement joins TRBV5-1 to TRBJ2-1; D is undetermined. The CDR3 has 13 amino acids. Germline V gives CDR1 SGHRS, CDR2 YFSETQ. The V end was cut by 1 base, the J end by 6 bases, with 8 bases between. CDR3 protein: CASSLLWGNEQFF. The CDR3 DNA reads as TGCGCCAGCAGCTTGCTGTGGGGCAATGAGCAGTTCTTC. Together with reference TRBV5-1 and TRBJ2-1, the CDR3 gives the full variable domain: KAGVTQTPRYLIKTRGQQVTLSCSPISGHRSVSWYQQTPGQGLQFLFEYFSETQRNKGNFPGRFSGRQFSNSRSEMNVSTLELGDSALYLCASSLLWGNEQFFGPGTRLTVL.

CDR3 bases: TGCGCCAGCACCCTGGGCCGGGGGAATCAGCCCCAGCATTTT. Amino acids: CASTLGRGNQPQHF. V usage is TRBV10-2 and J usage is TRBJ1-5, with TRBD1 as a possible D gene (5 bases). V was clipped by 7 bases and J by 4 bases, with 14 bases between them. The CDR3 is 14 residues long. The germline CDR1 and CDR2 sequences are WSHSY and SAAADI.

This chain uses TRBV12-3 or TRBV12-4 with TRBJ1-1; D unresolved. The CDR3 runs to 13 residues. Between the trimmed V and J ends, which lost 6 bases and 10 bases, there was a span of 18 bases. CDR3 sequence (DNA): TGTGCCAGCAGCTACGGGGTCTATGAGGGAGCTTTCTTT. It is translated as CASSYGVYEGAFF.

The chain's CDR3 is CASSDGRGTLGDTQYF. The CDR3 DNA follows: TGCGCCAGCAGCGACGGACGGGGGACCCTCGGAGATACGCAGTATTTT. The chain employs TRBV5-1 and TRBJ2-3; possible D gene TRBD2, 6 bases. Per germline, CDR1 SGHRS and CDR2 YFSETQ. CDR3 length: 16 residues. Trimming left V 4 bases short and J 5 bases short, with 20 bases between.

The rearrangement links TRBV30 to TRBJ2-6; D possibly uses TRBD1 or TRBD2 (5 bases each). The CDR3 covers 15 residues. Germline V gene data show CDR1 as GTSNPN and CDR2 as SVGIG (reference sequence). V was cut by 3 bases and J by 2 bases, with 11 bases left in between. In DNA, the CDR3 is TGTGCCTGGAGAAAACTAGGGGCTGGGGCCAACGTCCTGACTTTC. This codes for CAWRKLGAGANVLTF.

V and J are TRBV6-1 and TRBJ2-1, with 13 bases matching TRBD2. Germline V gene data show CDR1 as MNHNS and CDR2 as SASEGT. Trimming at V came to 5 bases and at J to 12 bases, leaving 13 bases not matched to a gene. This CDR3 spans 16 amino acids. CDR3 sequence: CASSRGLAGAGVRQFF. In DNA form, the CDR3 reads TGTGCCAGCAGTCGAGGACTAGCGGGGGCCGGCGTGCGGCAGTTCTTC.

The table lists this clonotype with a count of one. J is TRBJ2-4 and V is TRBV20-1; D is ambiguous. Trimming pared 1 base from V and 8 bases from J, leaving 9 bases between. CDR3 size: 12 residues. CDR1 is DFQATT, CDR2 SNEGSKA, per germline (reference sequence). The CDR3: CSARGIRHIQYF. CDR3 coding DNA: TGCAGTGCTAGAGGGATCCGACACATTCAGTACTTC.

This clonotype is classed as large. The junction departs from germline at one end; a sequencing error may be responsible. This rearrangement joins TRBV9 to TRBJ2-2; TRBD1 agrees at 7 bases. The CDR3 loop spans 15 amino acids. Germline V lookup: CDR1 SGDLS, CDR2 YYNGEE. The CDR3 sequence: CASSVGTVNTGELFF. In nucleotides, the CDR3 is TGCGCCAGCAGCGTCGGGACAGTTAACACCGGGGAGCTGTTTTTT.

The rearrangement links TRBV5-4 to TRBJ2-1, with TRBD1 matching 8 bases. The V segment lost 2 bases and the J segment 6 bases; nucleotides outside the gene matches: 4. There are 14 residues in the CDR3. Germline-derived CDR1 and CDR2 are SGHNT and YYREEE (reference sequence). CDR3 in amino acids: CASSFPDRVNEQFF. The CDR3, as DNA: TGTGCCAGCAGCTTCCCGGACAGGGTCAATGAGCAGTTCTTC.

The CDR3 loop reads CSAGGRHEAFF. DNA for the CDR3: TGCAGTGCAGGTGGTCGCCACGAAGCTTTCTTT. The V gene is TRBV20-1, the J gene TRBJ1-1; D is unresolved. The CDR3 has 11 amino acids. V was shortened by 6 bases and J by 8 bases, with 13 bases between the two germline ends. The germline gives CDR1 DFQATT, CDR2 SNEGSKA (reference sequence).

In this sample, this clonotype turned up a few times. This chain uses TRBV20-1 with TRBJ2-5, with 10 nucleotides matching TRBD2. Germline V gene data show CDR1 as DFQATT and CDR2 as SNEGSKA (reference sequence). The CDR3 spans 15 residues. V dropped 3 bases and J dropped 2; count of bases not matched to a gene: 6. CDR3 in amino acids: CSARRTSGPQETQYF. Here the CDR3 DNA reads TGCAGTGCTAGGAGGACTAGCGGACCTCAAGAGACCCAGTACTTC.

The J gene is TRBJ2-2, the V gene TRBV2; no clear D. Germline values: CDR1 SNHLY, CDR2 FYNNEI. With 3 bases removed from V and 4 bases from J, the gap between germline ends came to 9 bases. The CDR3 is 14 amino acids. The CDR3 nucleotides read TGTGCCAGCAGTGAGGGGTCTCCCACCGGGGAGCTGTTTTTT. This codes for CASSEGSPTGELFF.

The rearrangement joins TRBV20-1 to TRBJ2-5; D is ambiguous. Germline V gene sequence: CDR1 DFQATT, CDR2 SNEGSKA (reference sequence). V was clipped by 0 bases and J by 2 bases, with 13 bases between them. The CDR3 totals 15 residues. CDR3 protein: CSARDPRAGQETQYF. The CDR3, as DNA: TGCAGTGCTAGAGATCCGAGAGCTGGTCAAGAGACCCAGTACTTC.

This chain uses TRBV6-5 with TRBJ2-3; 10 bases agree with TRBD2. Germline CDR1 and CDR2: MNHEY and SVGAGI. The CDR3 length is 19 residues. Trimming at V came to 0 bases and at J to 3 bases, leaving 12 bases not matched to a gene. The CDR3 coding sequence is TGTGCCAGCAGTTACTCGCCTAGCGGGGGCTCAGCGGGAACAGATACGCAGTATTTT. This translates into CASSYSPSGGSAGTDTQYF.

The chain uses TRBV29-1 and TRBJ1-1; D call uncertain. From germline, CDR1 is SQVTM and CDR2 ANQGSEA. CDR3 size: 10 residues. The ends were cut back, 4 bases at V and 7 bases at J, with 7 bases in the middle. The DNA for the CDR3 is TGCAGCGTTGTTTCCTATGAAGCTTTCTTT. This sequence encodes CSVVSYEAFF.

The CDR3 region has the DNA TGCAGTGCTTATACAGGGATCGGAGGCTACACCTTC. Translated, it gives CSAYTGIGGYTF. V and J are TRBV20-1 and TRBJ1-2; a possible D gene is TRBD1 (6 bases). The germline V gene has CDR1 DFQATT and CDR2 SNEGSKA (reference sequence). The CDR3 has 12 amino acids. V lost 5 bases, J lost 8 bases, and 15 bases lay in between.

This clonotype showed up just once. This chain connects TRBV5-1 to TRBJ2-5; D not resolved. Trimming took off 5 bases at V and 1 base at J, with 6 bases between the two ends. Germline V gene lookup returns CDR1 SGHRS and CDR2 YFSETQ. The CDR3 extends over 12 amino acids. As DNA, the CDR3 is TGCGCCAGCAGGGTGGCCCAAGAGACCCAGTACTTC. Protein sequence: CASRVAQETQYF.

This clonotype was recorded a few times. The V gene is TRBV11-2, the J gene TRBJ2-1; no firm D call. The CDR3 runs to 15 residues. The germline V gene has CDR1 SGHAT and CDR2 FQNNGV. V was trimmed by 5 bases and J by 2 bases, leaving 13 bases between them. CDR3 coding DNA: TGTGCCAGCAGCCTCCCCGGGTTCCCCTACAATGAGCAGTTCTTC. Its protein is CASSLPGFPYNEQFF. The whole variable domain, filled in from reference TRBV11-2 and TRBJ2-1, reads EAGVAQSPRYKIIEKRQSVAFWCNPISGHATLYWYQQILGQGPKLLIQFQNNGVVDDSQLPKDRFSAERLKGVDSTLKIQPAKLEDSAVYLCASSLPGFPYNEQFFGPGTRLTVL.

This clonotype was observed at least ten times. The rearrangement links TRBV27 to TRBJ1-1; 8 bases map to TRBD1. Germline CDR1 MNHEY, CDR2 SMNVEV (reference sequence). This CDR3 contains 15 residues. Unmatched junction bases numbered 10, after V lost 6 bases and J lost 4 bases. The DNA for the CDR3 is TGTGCCAGCAGGGAGCAACAGGGGGGGGGCACTGAAGCTTTCTTT. It specifies CASREQQGGGTEAFF.

This clonotype was seen repeatedly, ten times or more. This sequence joins TRBV12-3 or TRBV12-4 and TRBJ2-2; D is uncertain. This CDR3 spans 15 amino acids. V was pared by 3 bases and J by 0 bases, with 8 bases between. CDR3 DNA sequence: TGTGCCAGCAGTTTTGGGTTGACGAACACCGGGGAGCTGTTTTTT. Its translation: CASSFGLTNTGELFF.